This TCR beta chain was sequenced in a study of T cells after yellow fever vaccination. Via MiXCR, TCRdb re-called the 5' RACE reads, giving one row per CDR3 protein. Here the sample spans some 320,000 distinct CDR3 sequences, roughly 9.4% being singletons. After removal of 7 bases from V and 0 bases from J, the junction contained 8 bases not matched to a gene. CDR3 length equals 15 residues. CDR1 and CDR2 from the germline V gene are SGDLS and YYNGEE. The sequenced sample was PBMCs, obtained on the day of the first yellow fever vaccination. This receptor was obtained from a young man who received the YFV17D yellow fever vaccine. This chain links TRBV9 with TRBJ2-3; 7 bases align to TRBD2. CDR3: CASSRGGVSTDTQYF. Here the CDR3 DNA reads TGTGCCAGCTCACGGGGAGGGGTCAGCACAGATACGCAGTATTTT.